These T cell receptor beta chains were read from a single sample in a study of T cell responses to AZD1222 COVID-19 vaccine. The assay was immunoSEQ multiplex PCR, and TCRdb's table has in-frame clones only and misses some. This table holds 120,000 to 150,000 clones, around 89% found once. The source was peripheral blood, collected on day 0 of AZD1222 vaccination. These receptors were obtained from an adult in good health. The CDR3 runs from the conserved cysteine through the conserved F or W. A D gene is named only where the DNA matches it firmly. Clone size is not always given. Where it is, it says once, few, many or a class for expanded clones.

D gene	clone size	V gene	J gene	CDR3 DNA	CDR3 protein
TRBD1	once	TRBV19	TRBJ1-1	TGTGCCAGTAGTTCCCGGACAGGGGGGAACACTGAAGCTTTCTTT	CASSSRTGGNTEAFF
NA	NA	TRBV13	TRBJ1-2	TGTGCCAGCAGCTTAGACAAAGGGGTCTATGGCTACACCTTC	CASSLDKGVYGYTF
NA	NA	TRBV7-6	TRBJ1-3	TGTGCCAGCAGCTCCCGGACCTCCGGGGGAAACACCATATATTTT	CASSSRTSGGNTIYF
NA	NA	TRBV19	TRBJ2-1	TGTGCCAGTAGTACCTATTCAGTCAATGAGCAGTTCTTC	CASSTYSVNEQFF
NA	NA	TRBV9	TRBJ2-7	TGTGCCAGCAGCGTAACCGGGAGCTTAGTGGCCTACGAGCAGTACTTC	CASSVTGSLVAYEQYF
TRBD1	NA	TRBV5-1	TRBJ2-7	TGCGCCAGCAGCCGGGACAGCTACGAGCAGTACTTC	CASSRDSYEQYF
NA	NA	TRBV12-2	TRBJ1-6	TGTGCAAGTCGCTCAGGACCCGTAAGGGGCTATAATTCACCCCTCCACTTT	CASRSGPVRGYNSPLHF
NA	NA	TRBV19	TRBJ2-3	TGTGCCAGTAGTATAGCGGGACCCACAGATACGCAGTATTTT	CASSIAGPTDTQYF
NA	NA	TRBV9	TRBJ1-2	TGTGCCAGCAGCGGGCCTGGGGCGCCCTATGGCTACACCTTC	CASSGPGAPYGYTF
NA	NA	TRBV6-5	TRBJ1-1	TGTGCCAGCAGTTACTCAGGGCGGAACACTGAAGCTTTCTTT	CASSYSGRNTEAFF
NA	NA	TRBV28	TRBJ1-3	TGTGCCAGCACCTCGGACTCTGGAAACACCATATATTTT	CASTSDSGNTIYF
NA	NA	TRBV7-2	TRBJ1-3	TGTGCCAGCAGCCTATCCCCCCACAGATCAGGAAACACCATATATTTT	CASSLSPHRSGNTIYF
NA	NA	TRBV28	TRBJ2-5	TGTGCCAGCAGTCCATTCCAGGGGAAAGAGACCCAGTACTTC	CASSPFQGKETQYF
NA	once	TRBV12-3/TRBV12-4	TRBJ1-1	TGTGCCAGCAGTTTAGTCATGAACACTGAAGCTTTCTTT	CASSLVMNTEAFF
NA	NA	TRBV11-2	TRBJ2-2	TGTGCCAGCAGCTTATGGGCCCCGGGCTCCGGGGAGCTGTTTTTT	CASSLWAPGSGELFF
TRBD2	NA	TRBV30	TRBJ2-1	TGTGCCTGGAGATGGGCTAGCGGGAGGGCCCATGAGCAGTTCTTC	CAWRWASGRAHEQFF
NA	NA	TRBV5-1	TRBJ2-2	TGCGCCAGCAGCTTGGATGGGGCCGGGGAGCTGTTTTTT	CASSLDGAGELFF
NA	NA	TRBV19	TRBJ1-5	TGTGCCAGTAGCAAACAGGGTATAACCAATCAGCCCCAGCATTTT	CASSKQGITNQPQHF
TRBD2	once	TRBV5-1	TRBJ2-5	TGCGCCAGCAGCTTACTAGCGTCCCAAGAGACCCAGTACTTC	CASSLLASQETQYF
NA	NA	TRBV7-2	TRBJ2-7	TGTGCCAGCAGCTCTGGGCTCCTAGGTCACGAGCAGTACTTC	CASSSGLLGHEQYF
TRBD1	NA	TRBV6-2/TRBV6-3	TRBJ2-7	TGTGCCAGCAGTCTACAGGGGATCGAGCAGTACTTC	CASSLQGIEQYF
TRBD1	NA	TRBV18	TRBJ1-2	TGTGCCAGCTCGCCGGGACAGACTTTCTATGGCTACACCTTC	CASSPGQTFYGYTF
NA	NA	TRBV6-6	TRBJ2-2	TGTGCCAGCAGTCCTCCGATAGGGGGGGGATCCACCGGGGAGCTGTTTTTT	CASSPPIGGGSTGELFF
NA	NA	TRBV11-3	TRBJ1-2	TGTGCCAGCAGCCTCCGGGGCTACTATGGCTACACCTTC	CASSLRGYYGYTF
NA	NA	TRBV5-1	TRBJ2-3	TGCGCCAGCAGCGGAAGACAGGCCACAGATACGCAGTATTTT	CASSGRQATDTQYF
NA	NA	TRBV7-2	TRBJ2-7	TGTGCCAGCAGCTTACCTTCGGGCGGGCGAAGTCCACGGGGCTACGAGCAGTACTTC	CASSLPSGGRSPRGYEQYF
TRBD1	NA	TRBV6-6	TRBJ1-1	TGTGCCAGCAGTTACTCGAACAGGGGGAACACTGAAGCTTTCTTT	CASSYSNRGNTEAFF
TRBD2	NA	TRBV7-2	TRBJ2-1	TGTGCCAGCAGCTTAGTCCGGACTAGCGGGCCAGGCAATGAGCAGTTCTTC	CASSLVRTSGPGNEQFF
NA	NA	TRBV4-3	TRBJ2-7	TGCGCCAGCAGCCATATGACTGACTCCTACGAGCAGTACTTC	CASSHMTDSYEQYF
NA	NA	TRBV29-1	TRBJ2-1	TGCAGCGTTGGGTCTAGCGATCAGGAGCAGTTCTTC	CSVGSSDQEQFF
NA	NA	TRBV6-5	TRBJ1-2	TGTGCCAGCAGCCTAACGGCGGGGGTAGATGGCTACACCTTC	CASSLTAGVDGYTF
NA	NA	TRBV15	TRBJ1-2	TGTGCCACGACGGACGTACATCAGGGCTACACCTTC	CATTDVHQGYTF
NA	NA	TRBV4-3	TRBJ2-1	TGCGCCAGCAGCCAAGAGGAATCCAGCTCCTACAATGAGCAGTTCTTC	CASSQEESSSYNEQFF
TRBD2	NA	TRBV19	TRBJ2-1	TGTGCCAGTAGTGATCCGGGACTAGCGCTGTACAATGAGCAGTTCTTC	CASSDPGLALYNEQFF
NA	NA	TRBV28	TRBJ2-7	TGTGCCAGCAGACACCCGGACAGCAGTACCTACGAGCAGTACTTC	CASRHPDSSTYEQYF
TRBD2	few	TRBV6-5	TRBJ2-1	TGTGCCAGCAGTCGACTAGCGGGAGACTACAATGAGCAGTTCTTC	CASSRLAGDYNEQFF
NA	NA	TRBV7-9	TRBJ2-3	TGTGCCAGCAGCTCCTGGGACACAGATACGCAGTATTTT	CASSSWDTDTQYF
TRBD1	NA	TRBV30	TRBJ1-1	TGTGCCTGGAGTTCCAGGGGGGATAGGGCTTTCTTT	CAWSSRGDRAFF
NA	NA	TRBV6-4	TRBJ1-2	TGTGCCAGCAGTGGCCCTGACAGAGAAGTTCCGAATTATGGCTACACCTTC	CASSGPDREVPNYGYTF
NA	NA	TRBV7-9	TRBJ2-1	TGTGCCAGCAGCCCTCGGGGGAGCTACAATGAGCAGTTCTTC	CASSPRGSYNEQFF
NA	NA	TRBV7-9	TRBJ1-1	TGTGCCAGCAGCTTCCTAGACACTGAAGCTTTCTTT	CASSFLDTEAFF
NA	NA	TRBV7-2	TRBJ1-2	TGTGCCAGCAGCCCCGGCGGAGGAGCTGGCTACACCTTC	CASSPGGGAGYTF
NA	NA	TRBV29-1	TRBJ2-6	TGCAGCGTTGGGCCAGGGACTGGGGCCAACGTCCTGACTTTC	CSVGPGTGANVLTF
NA	few	TRBV6-2/TRBV6-3	TRBJ1-1	TGTGCCAGCAGTTACTCGGGGGATTGGGGAAACACTGAAGCTTTCTTT	CASSYSGDWGNTEAFF
NA	once	TRBV5-6	TRBJ1-2	TGTGCCAGCAGCTTGGGTGGTAACTATGGCTACACCTTC	CASSLGGNYGYTF
TRBD2	NA	TRBV5-8	TRBJ2-3	TGTGCCAGCAGCCCGGGACTAGCGGGAGATGTGGATACGCAGTATTTT	CASSPGLAGDVDTQYF
NA	NA	TRBV5-1	TRBJ1-1	TGCGCCAGCAGTCAGGGTCCTTCTGGCGTGAACACTGAAGCTTTCTTT	CASSQGPSGVNTEAFF
TRBD1	NA	TRBV6-4	TRBJ2-5	TGTGCCAGCAGGGACAGGGATAAGAAGACCCAGTACTTC	CASRDRDKKTQYF
NA	NA	TRBV15	TRBJ2-5	TGTGCCACCAGCAGATCGTACCAAGAGACCCAGTACTTC	CATSRSYQETQYF
NA	NA	TRBV27	TRBJ2-7	TGTGCCAGCAGTTACACGGAAAACTACGAGCAGTACTTC	CASSYTENYEQYF
NA	NA	TRBV12-3/TRBV12-4	TRBJ2-5	TGTGCCAGCAGTTTAACGGAGACCCAGTACTTC	CASSLTETQYF
TRBD1	once	TRBV27	TRBJ2-7	TGTGCCAGCAGTTTCAGGGGGATTTACGAGCAGTACTTC	CASSFRGIYEQYF
TRBD1	NA	TRBV6-6	TRBJ1-5	TGTGCCAGCAACCTACAGGGGGTAAGCAATCAGCCCCAGCATTTT	CASNLQGVSNQPQHF
NA	NA	TRBV2	TRBJ1-3	TGTGCCAGCAGTGATTTATTCTCTGGAAACACCATATATTTT	CASSDLFSGNTIYF
TRBD1	NA	TRBV10-3	TRBJ2-3	TGTGCCATCGGAGACAGGGCTGGCACAGATACGCAGTATTTT	CAIGDRAGTDTQYF